Below, 17 T cell receptor beta chains from the same sample are listed, as sequenced in a study of memory CD4+ T cells and cytomegalovirus serostatus (dated by TCRdb to between 2018 and 2021). Single viable CD3+CD4+CD8-CD45RO+ cells were sorted as memory CD4+ T cells on a FACSAria II. The library was generated by the immunoSEQ multiplex PCR assay. As stored in TCRdb, this immuneACCESS dataset retains in-frame rearrangements with V and J assigned. A fraction of the clones does not appear; measured against another copy, unresolved V genes explain less than half of the discrepancy, and the remainder lacks a known reason. The sample table shows tens of thousands of clones, and 79% are seen once. The biggest ten clones account for around 1.1% of the sample. The sequenced sample consisted of memory CD4+ T cells from blood. Receptors were obtained from an adult in good health and CMV-seronegative.

There are a few counts of this clone. The chain couples TRBV2 to TRBJ2-5, with 11 bases aligning to TRBD2. V shed 7 bases and J 4 bases; nucleotides not matched to a gene: 2. CDR3 length: 13 residues. Germline V gene data show CDR1 as SNHLY and CDR2 as FYNNEI. CDR3 DNA: TGTGCCAGCACCCTAGCGGGAGGAGAGACCCAGTACTTC. It yields the protein CASTLAGGETQYF.

This chain joins TRBV7-9 and TRBJ2-2; 15 bases line up with TRBD2. The CDR3 covers 16 residues. The V gene's germline CDR1 is SEHNR and CDR2 FQNEAQ (reference sequence). Unmatched junction bases numbered 2, after V lost 4 bases and J lost 5 bases. The CDR3 here is CASSSGTSGRTGELFF. The CDR3 DNA reads as TGTGCCAGCAGCTCAGGGACTAGCGGGAGGACCGGGGAGCTGTTTTTT.

The V and J genes are TRBV19 and TRBJ2-7; D uncertain. Germline assignment: CDR1 LNHDA and CDR2 SQIVND (reference sequence). Between the trimmed V and J ends, which lost 3 bases and 0 bases, there was a span of 12 bases. The CDR3 has 15 residues. The DNA of the CDR3 is TGTGCCAGTAGTATTAAGGAGATGAGCTCCTACGAGCAGTACTTC. This codes for CASSIKEMSSYEQYF.

J is TRBJ2-6 and V is TRBV2; D may be TRBD1 (6 bases). Germline CDR1 and CDR2: SNHLY and FYNNEI. V gave up 2 bases and J gave up 2 bases, with 7 bases separating them. CDR3 length: 15 amino acids. The CDR3 DNA follows: TGTGCCAGCAGTGAAAGGGGGACTGGGGCCAACGTCCTGACTTTC. Encoded protein: CASSERGTGANVLTF.

V usage is TRBV4-2 and J usage is TRBJ1-2, with D possibly being TRBD1 (5 bases). From germline, CDR1 is LGHNA and CDR2 YNFKEQ. The V gene lost 0 bases and the J gene lost 7 bases, with 9 bases spanning the gap. The CDR3 has 13 amino acids. The CDR3 is CASSQESQGGYTF. CDR3 DNA sequence: TGTGCCAGCAGCCAAGAATCGCAGGGTGGCTACACCTTC.

The chain carries TRBV10-3 and TRBJ1-5; 9 bases are a match to TRBD1. Unmatched junction bases numbered 17, after V lost 10 bases and J lost 4 bases. Germline V CDR1 and CDR2: ENHRY, SYGVKD. The CDR3 totals 17 residues. CDR3 residues: CATQTGGADATNQPQHF. CDR3 DNA: TGTGCCACCCAGACAGGGGGTGCCGACGCCACTAATCAGCCCCAGCATTTT.

This sequence joins TRBV27 and TRBJ1-5; possible D gene TRBD1, 6 bases. CDR1 is MNHEY and CDR2 is SMNVEV in the germline V gene (reference sequence). V gave up 4 bases and J gave up 0 bases, with 16 bases separating them. The CDR3 has 17 amino acids. The CDR3 is CASSSMTGLLSNQPQHF. The CDR3 coding sequence is TGTGCCAGCAGTTCCATGACAGGCCTCCTTAGCAATCAGCCCCAGCATTTT.

V gene TRBV6-5 combines with J gene TRBJ2-2; D unclear. Trimming took 3 bases from V and 5 from J, leaving 16 bases between them. Germline V gives CDR1 MNHEY, CDR2 SVGAGI. CDR3 length: 16 residues. CDR3 nucleotide sequence: TGTGCCAGCAGTTATTCCCGTTTACGTGGGACCGGGGAGCTGTTTTTT. It yields the protein CASSYSRLRGTGELFF.

The chain combines TRBV6-5 with TRBJ2-7; D remains ambiguous. V lost 5 bases and J 4 bases, leaving 12 bases between the germline ends. This CDR3 is 13 amino acids long. Germline CDR1 is MNHEY and CDR2 is SVGAGI. The chain's CDR3 is CASSEPGLYEQYF. DNA for the CDR3: TGTGCCAGCAGTGAGCCCGGTCTGTACGAGCAGTACTTC.

The chain employs TRBV5-8 and TRBJ1-3, with 7 positions matching TRBD1. With V trimmed by 4 bases and J by 1 base, 2 bases remained unmatched. Germline V lookup: CDR1 SGHTS, CDR2 YDEGEE. This CDR3 is built from 14 residues. The CDR3 coding sequence is TGTGCCAGCAGCAGGGGACAGTCTGGAAACACCATATATTTT. It is translated as CASSRGQSGNTIYF.

The rearrangement links TRBV5-6 to TRBJ1-3, with 9 bases that match TRBD1. Trimming removed 4 bases from V and 4 bases from J; junction bases left unmatched: 12. Germline loops: CDR1 SGHDT, CDR2 YYEEEE. The CDR3 runs 17 residues. The CDR3 protein is CASSLGVQGAWGNTIYF. The CDR3 nucleotides are TGTGCCAGCAGCCTGGGAGTACAGGGGGCTTGGGGAAACACCATATATTTT.

This chain uses TRBV5-4 with TRBJ2-2; a weak D match, TRBD1 (5 bases). The germline V gene has CDR1 SGHNT and CDR2 YYREEE (reference sequence). The CDR3 is 16 amino acids. V was shortened by 5 bases and J by 0 bases, with 14 bases between the two germline ends. CDR3 sequence reads: CASSRGGQPNTGELFF. As DNA, the CDR3 is TGTGCCAGCAGTAGGGGCGGACAACCGAACACCGGGGAGCTGTTTTTT. Variable domain in full (rest from reference TRBV5-4 and TRBJ2-2): ETGVTQSPTHLIKTRGQQVTLRCSSQSGHNTVSWYQQALGQGPQFIFQYYREEENGRGNFPPRFSGLQFPNYSSELNVNALELDDSALYLCASSRGGQPNTGELFFGEGSRLTVL.

The V call is TRBV7-2, the J call TRBJ2-2; maybe TRBD2 (5 bases). This CDR3 spans 15 amino acids. The V gene lost 1 base and the J gene lost 5 bases, with 11 bases spanning the gap. Germline V gene sequence: CDR1 SGHTA, CDR2 FQGNSA. The CDR3 bases are TGTGCCAGCAGCTTAGTTGGGAGAGGTACCGGGGAGCTGTTTTTT. This sequence encodes CASSLVGRGTGELFF.

The gene calls are TRBV7-6 and TRBJ1-1, with 8 bases that match TRBD1. Unmatched junction bases numbered 3, after V lost 5 bases and J lost 4 bases. Germline loops: CDR1 SGHVS, CDR2 FNYEAQ. The CDR3 is 13 residues long. This CDR3 reads CASSVGQGTEAFF. The CDR3, as DNA: TGTGCCAGCAGCGTCGGACAGGGCACTGAAGCTTTCTTT.

There are a few counts of this clone. J is TRBJ1-4 and V is TRBV7-9, with D unclear. CDR3 length: 16 residues. The germline V gene encodes CDR1 SEHNR and CDR2 FQNEAQ (reference sequence). Trimming removed 1 base from V and 3 bases from J, with 12 bases in between. CDR3 loop: CASSLVSGSANEKLFF. Written as DNA, the CDR3 is TGTGCCAGCAGCTTAGTATCGGGATCAGCTAATGAAAAACTGTTTTTT.

In its sample, this clone was seen a few times. The J gene is TRBJ2-7, the V gene TRBV5-5; TRBD2 matches at 12 bases. The germline V gene has CDR1 SGHKS and CDR2 YYEKEE (reference sequence). The CDR3 contains 15 residues. J lost 5 bases, V lost 4 bases, and 7 bases had no gene match. The CDR3 bases are TGTGCCAGCAGCCCTGAGGGACTAGCGGGCCACGAGCAGTACTTC. It codes for CASSPEGLAGHEQYF.

The CDR3 protein is CASSLSPPGVGANVLTF. CDR3 coding DNA: TGTGCCAGCAGCTTAAGTCCCCCAGGGGTTGGGGCCAACGTCCTGACTTTC. V and J are TRBV7-3 and TRBJ2-6; maybe TRBD1 (6 bases). CDR3 length: 17 residues. Germline CDR1 SGHTA, CDR2 FQGTGA. Trimming pared 1 base from V and 3 bases from J, leaving 13 bases between. Combining the CDR3 with reference TRBV7-3 and TRBJ2-6 gives the whole variable domain GAGVSQTPSNKVTEKGKYVELRCDPISGHTALYWYRQSLGQGPEFLIYFQGTGAADDSGLPNDRFFAVRPEGSVSTLKIQRTERGDSAVYLCASSLSPPGVGANVLTFGAGSRLTVL.